The next 10 T cell receptor beta chains were all read from a single sample in a study of blood T cell repertoires in COVID-19. The repertoire was sequenced with immunoSEQ multiplex PCR; TCRdb's copy has only in-frame clones and lacks some. There are roughly 140,000 clones in the sample; around 78% occur only once, and roughly 2% lies in the top ten. The sequencing sample was made of peripheral blood. The origin of the receptors is an older woman with acute or convalescent COVID-19.

V gene TRBV11-2 combines with J gene TRBJ2-7; TRBD2 aligns across 13 bases. V trimming: 7 bases; J trimming: 5 bases; junction bases outside the gene matches: 11. CDR1 and CDR2 (germline): SGHAT, FQNNGV. This CDR3 contains 16 residues. The CDR3 loop reads CASIFTGTSGNHEQYF. CDR3 coding DNA: TGTGCCAGCATTTTTACCGGGACTAGCGGGAACCACGAGCAGTACTTC.

This rearrangement joins TRBV19 to TRBJ2-4; 7 nucleotides align to TRBD1. The V and J ends lost 6 bases and 0 bases, in that order; junction bases with no gene match: 5. This CDR3 has 15 residues. In germline, CDR1 is LNHDA, CDR2 SQIVND (reference sequence). The DNA for the CDR3 is TGTGCCAGTAGGGACAGGAATATAGCCAAAAACATTCAGTACTTC. Translating it yields CASRDRNIAKNIQYF. The variable domain in full, with the rest retrieved from reference TRBV19 and TRBJ2-4, is DGGITQSPKYLFRKEGQNVTLSCEQNLNHDAMYWYRQDPGQGLRLIYYSQIVNDFQKGDIAEGYSVSREKKESFPLTVTSAQKNPTAFYLCASRDRNIAKNIQYFGAGTRLSVL.

The J gene is TRBJ2-7, the V gene TRBV19; a possible D gene is TRBD1 (6 bases). With 3 bases removed from V and 3 bases from J, the gap between germline ends came to 18 bases. Germline V gene lookup returns CDR1 LNHDA and CDR2 SQIVND (reference sequence). The length of the CDR3 is 16 residues. The CDR3 region has the DNA TGTGCCAGTAGTATGATGCCCCCAGGGGCCCACTACGAGCAGTACTTC. Translated: CASSMMPPGAHYEQYF.

The V gene is TRBV28, the J gene TRBJ1-5, with TRBD1 matching over 7 bases. After removal of 5 bases from V and 13 bases from J, the junction contained 8 bases not matched to a gene. The germline CDR1 and CDR2 sequences are MDHEN and SYDVKM. The CDR3 is 12 residues long. The CDR3 protein is CASSPWDSFQHF. The CDR3 DNA reads TGTGCCAGCAGTCCTTGGGACAGCTTTCAGCATTTT.

The chain is built from TRBV6-5 and TRBJ2-7; D might be TRBD2 (6 bases). The CDR3 covers 13 residues. Deletions cut 6 bases from V and 1 base from J, with 10 bases between. Germline V lookup: CDR1 MNHEY, CDR2 SVGAGI. The CDR3 DNA reads as TGTGCCAGCAGCCACGGGACTTCCTACGAGCAGTACTTC. It translates to CASSHGTSYEQYF.

The table lists this clone with a few counts. The chain has TRBV10-2 and TRBJ2-7; TRBD2 might be the D (6 bases). The V gene lost 6 bases and the J gene lost 1 base, with 10 bases spanning the gap. The CDR3 extends over 13 amino acids. Germline V gives CDR1 WSHSY, CDR2 SAAADI. The CDR3, as DNA: TGCGCCAGCAGGGCTAGCGTATCCTACGAGCAGTACTTC. This gives the protein CASRASVSYEQYF.

This clone has just a few counts. The chain has TRBV28 and TRBJ1-1, with D unresolved. The CDR3 is 16 residues long. V shed 5 bases and J shed 7 bases, with 23 bases lying between them. Germline CDR1 MDHEN, CDR2 SYDVKM. CDR3 sequence (DNA): TGTGCCAGCAGTCCTGACACCCATTCGCCGTTTGATGAAGCTTTCTTT. Translated: CASSPDTHSPFDEAFF.

In its sample, this clone was seen a few times. The rearrangement joins TRBV7-8 to TRBJ1-1, with D unclear. This CDR3 contains 12 residues. CDR1 and CDR2 from the germline V gene are SGHVS and FQNEAQ. V was trimmed by 5 bases and J by 6 bases, leaving 10 bases between them. The CDR3 DNA reads as TGTGCCAGCAGCCGTCCAGTATCTGAAGCTTTCTTT. As protein: CASSRPVSEAFF.

The V and J genes are TRBV3-1 (or the pseudogene TRBV3-2) and TRBJ2-1; TRBD2 aligns across 12 bases. J gave up 8 bases and V 4 bases, and 12 bases lay outside the gene matches. This CDR3 region has 17 residues. Looked up from germline, CDR1 is LGHDT and CDR2 is YNNKEL (reference sequence). CDR3: CASSLGTSGSHWDEQFF. For the CDR3, the DNA is TGTGCCAGCAGCCTTGGGACTAGCGGGTCCCATTGGGATGAGCAGTTCTTC.

The V call is TRBV7-9, the J call TRBJ2-6, with D unresolved. V was pared by 2 bases and J by 6 bases, with 5 bases between. The CDR3 runs to 13 residues. Germline-derived CDR1 and CDR2 are SEHNR and FQNEAQ (reference sequence). CDR3 in amino acids: CASSLFMANVLTF. The CDR3 DNA is TGTGCCAGCAGCTTATTTATGGCCAACGTCCTGACTTTC.